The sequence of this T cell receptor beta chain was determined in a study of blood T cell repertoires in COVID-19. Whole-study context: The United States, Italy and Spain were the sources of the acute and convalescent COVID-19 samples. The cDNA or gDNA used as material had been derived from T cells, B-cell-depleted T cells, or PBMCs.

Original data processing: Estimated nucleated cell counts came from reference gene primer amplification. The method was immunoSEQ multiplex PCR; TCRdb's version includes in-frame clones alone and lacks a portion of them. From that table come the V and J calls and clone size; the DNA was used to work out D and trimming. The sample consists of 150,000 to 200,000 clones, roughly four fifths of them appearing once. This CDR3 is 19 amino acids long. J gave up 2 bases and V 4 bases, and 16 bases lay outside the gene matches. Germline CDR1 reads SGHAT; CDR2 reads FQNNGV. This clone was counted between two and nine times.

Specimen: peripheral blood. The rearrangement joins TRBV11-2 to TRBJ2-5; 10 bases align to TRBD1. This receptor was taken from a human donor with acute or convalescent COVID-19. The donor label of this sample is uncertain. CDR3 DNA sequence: TGTGCCAGCAGCTCTCTTAGAGGGCGGGACAGGGGTAGACAAGAGACCCAGTACTTC. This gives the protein CASSSLRGRDRGRQETQYF.